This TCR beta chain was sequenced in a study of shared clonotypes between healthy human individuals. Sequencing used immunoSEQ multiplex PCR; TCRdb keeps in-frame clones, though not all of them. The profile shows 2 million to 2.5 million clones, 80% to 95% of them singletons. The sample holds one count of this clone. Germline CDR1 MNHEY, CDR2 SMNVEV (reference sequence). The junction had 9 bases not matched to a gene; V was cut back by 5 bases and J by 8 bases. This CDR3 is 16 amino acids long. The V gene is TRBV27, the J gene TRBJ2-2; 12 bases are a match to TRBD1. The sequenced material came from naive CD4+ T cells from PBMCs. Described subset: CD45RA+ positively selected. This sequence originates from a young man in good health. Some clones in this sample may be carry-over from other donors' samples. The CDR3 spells CASSRRDRGHRGELFF. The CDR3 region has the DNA TGTGCCAGCAGTCGCCGGGACAGGGGGCATCGGGGGGAGCTGTTTTTT.